These 17 T cell receptor beta chains share one sample of origin, sequenced in a study of CD8 T cells in ankylosing spondylitis. From the 5' RACE reads, TCRdb called clonotypes with MiXCR, one entry per CDR3 protein. This sample has about 110,000 distinct CDR3 sequences, with nearly 25% found just once. The sequenced sample was synovial fluid, either unsorted or a sorted T cell fraction (not recorded which). All receptors come from a male donor with ankylosing spondylitis.

The rearrangement joins TRBV12-3 or TRBV12-4 to TRBJ1-2; D might be TRBD1 (6 bases). V lost 0 bases and J 5 bases, leaving 16 bases between the germline ends. This CDR3 spans 16 amino acids. The CDR3 bases are TGTGCCAGCAGTTTAGCGCCCGGGACAAGAGTATATGGCTACACCTTC. This translates into CASSLAPGTRVYGYTF.

The table lists this clonotype with many counts. The chain uses TRBV6-1 and TRBJ1-2, with D unclear. The germline V gene encodes CDR1 MNHNS and CDR2 SASEGT. V dropped 5 bases and J dropped 4 bases, with 8 bases sitting between them. The CDR3 is 12 residues long. The CDR3 protein is CASSSRRYGYTF. The CDR3 nucleotides are TGTGCCAGCAGTTCCCGCCGCTATGGCTACACCTTC.

CDR3 protein: CASYGDSYNEQFF. CDR3 coding DNA: TGTGCCAGCTACGGGGACTCCTACAATGAGCAGTTCTTC. The gene calls are TRBV12-3 or TRBV12-4 and TRBJ2-1, with a possible D match to TRBD2 (5 bases). This CDR3 region has 13 residues. V was clipped by 8 bases and J by 0 bases, with 8 bases between them.

V usage is TRBV5-4 and J usage is TRBJ2-5; D might be TRBD2 (7 bases). V was cut by 1 base and J by 4 bases, with 11 bases left in between. The CDR3 runs to 14 residues. The germline gives CDR1 SGHNT, CDR2 YYREEE (reference sequence). The CDR3 sequence is CASSLRGARETQYF. Written as DNA, the CDR3 is TGTGCCAGCAGCTTGCGGGGGGCGAGAGAGACCCAGTACTTC.

This clonotype was seen many times. The chain links TRBV12-3 or TRBV12-4 to TRBJ1-1; D uncertain. The V end was cut by 3 bases, the J end by 2 bases, with 7 bases between. The CDR3 covers 13 residues. The CDR3: CASSLTRNTEAFF. The CDR3 DNA follows: TGTGCCAGCAGTTTGACAAGAAACACTGAAGCTTTCTTT.

This chain uses TRBV5-6 with TRBJ2-5, with 7 bases that match TRBD2. This CDR3 is built from 14 residues. The ends lost 2 bases at V and 5 bases at J; junction bases unmatched: 6. Per the germline V gene, CDR1 is SGHDT and CDR2 is YYEEEE. DNA for the CDR3: TGTGCCAGCAGCTTTGGGGAGGGAGGGGAGACCCAGTACTTC. Translated: CASSFGEGGETQYF.

CDR3 protein: CSAPGTSGRAYNEQFF. CDR3 in DNA: TGCAGTGCTCCCGGGACTAGCGGGAGGGCCTACAATGAGCAGTTCTTC. V and J are TRBV20-1 and TRBJ2-1; TRBD2 matches 16 bases. V trimming: 5 bases; J trimming: 2 bases; junction bases outside the gene matches: 3. Per germline, CDR1 DFQATT and CDR2 SNEGSKA (reference sequence). This CDR3 has 16 amino acids.

This rearrangement joins TRBV29-1 to TRBJ2-3; D is possibly TRBD1 (6 bases). CDR1 SQVTM and CDR2 ANQGSEA come from the germline V gene. The CDR3 length is 12 residues. The CDR3 region has the DNA TGCAGTATACAGGGAAGCACAGATACGCAGTATTTT. It specifies CSIQGSTDTQYF.

Points on this clonotype: One junction end disagrees with the germline gene, perhaps due to a read error. This chain uses TRBV12-3 or TRBV12-4 with TRBJ1-5, with D unresolved. The CDR3 has 15 amino acids. CDR3 sequence: CASSLMGFSNQPQRF. The CDR3 DNA reads TGTGCCAGCAGTTTAATGGGATTTAGCAATCAGCCCCAGCGTTTT.

The chain couples TRBV20-1 to TRBJ2-5; D gene uncertain. CDR1 DFQATT and CDR2 SNEGSKA come from the germline V gene (reference sequence). The CDR3 is 16 amino acids. The V end lost 0 bases, the J end lost 6 bases, and 20 bases lay between the germline ends. CDR3 in DNA: TGCAGTGCTAGAGACCCTCACGTGGGCCGAGTTAAGACCCAGTACTTC. Translation: CSARDPHVGRVKTQYF.

The V call is TRBV14, the J call TRBJ2-7, with D unclear. CDR3 length: 12 amino acids. Germline V gene data show CDR1 as SGHDN and CDR2 as FVKESK. V was cut by 1 base and J by 9 bases, with 10 bases left in between. This CDR3 is CASSQGLLGQYF. The CDR3 nucleotides read TGTGCCAGCAGCCAAGGGCTTTTGGGGCAGTACTTC.

This clonotype was observed many times. The chain combines TRBV2 with TRBJ2-1; D remains unclear. Germline V CDR1 and CDR2: SNHLY, FYNNEI. V lost 6 bases and J lost 0, with 9 bases in between. CDR3 length equals 14 residues. CDR3 in amino acids: CASSQFYSYNEQFF. The CDR3 DNA follows: TGTGCCAGCAGCCAGTTTTACTCCTACAATGAGCAGTTCTTC. The whole variable domain, filled in from reference TRBV2 and TRBJ2-1, reads EPEVTQTPSHQVTQMGQEVILRCVPISNHLYFYWYRQILGQKVEFLVSFYNNEISEKSEIFDDQFSVERPDGSNFTLKIRSTKLEDSAMYFCASSQFYSYNEQFFGPGTRLTVL.

J is TRBJ2-1 and V is TRBV6-5; 14 bases line up with TRBD2. CDR3 length: 16 amino acids. CDR1 MNHEY and CDR2 SVGAGI come from the germline V gene. V was pared by 0 bases and J by 10 bases, with 5 bases of the junction left unmatched. The CDR3 region is CASSYSGLAGESEQFF. In DNA form, the CDR3 reads TGTGCCAGCAGTTACTCGGGACTAGCGGGAGAATCGGAGCAGTTCTTC.

V gene TRBV10-3 combines with J gene TRBJ2-1; 8 positions match TRBD2. Germline CDR1 and CDR2: ENHRY and SYGVKD. The CDR3 length is 18 residues. Trimming removed 0 bases from V and 2 bases from J; junction bases left unmatched: 9. CDR3 sequence: CAISESTGREDTYNEQFF. The CDR3 DNA reads TGTGCCATCAGTGAGTCGACGGGGCGGGAGGACACCTACAATGAGCAGTTCTTC.

The J gene is TRBJ1-1, the V gene TRBV7-2; D call uncertain. CDR1 and CDR2 from the germline V gene are SGHTA and FQGNSA. The V and J ends lost 2 bases and 1 base respectively, with 5 bases between them. The CDR3 loop spans 13 amino acids. The CDR3 nucleotides read TGTGCCAGCAGCTTATTACCGAACACTGAAGCTTTCTTT. It specifies CASSLLPNTEAFF.

This chain links TRBV30 with TRBJ2-1; 9 bases are shared with TRBD1. With V trimmed by 3 bases and J by 6 bases, 9 bases remained unmatched. This CDR3 is built from 15 residues. Germline V CDR1 and CDR2: GTSNPN, SVGIG (reference sequence). As DNA, the CDR3 is TGTGCCTGGAGATACGAGACAGGGGGGGGCAATGAGCAGTTCTTC. Its protein is CAWRYETGGGNEQFF.

This sequence joins TRBV7-6 and TRBJ2-7; 8 bases match TRBD2. The V segment lost 5 bases and the J segment 5 bases; nucleotides outside the gene matches: 5. The CDR3 has 13 residues. In germline, CDR1 is SGHVS, CDR2 FNYEAQ. CDR3 in amino acids: CASSNRAGDEQYF. The CDR3 nucleotides are TGTGCCAGCAGCAACCGAGCGGGAGACGAGCAGTACTTC.